This T cell receptor (beta chain) is from a study of Graves' ophthalmopathy and Graves' hyperthyroidism. As for the study in general: The study drew peripheral blood at initial diagnosis, before any treatment. Overall study results and limits: The blood repertoire also included most expanded thyroid clonotypes above 0.001 frequency. The model flagged ophthalmopathy progression at about 68% sensitivity and around 77% specificity.

Ten or more counts support this clonotype. Its antigen is unknown. The V gene's germline CDR1 is DFQATT and CDR2 SNEGSKA (reference sequence). The CDR3 loop spans 13 amino acids. Trimming left V 2 bases short and J 6 bases short, with 11 bases between. Using RNA transcripts, the TCR beta CDR3 regions were amplified. Amplification began with first-round RT-PCR using HTBI primers, then second-round multiplex PCR was performed. TCRdb redid the calling of the multiplex PCR reads with MiXCR, one entry per CDR3 protein. The sample lists about 400,000 distinct CDR3 sequences; approximately 20% were seen once. The diagnosis combined clinical symptoms, thyroxine, TRAb, thyroid ultrasound and orbital computed tomography scans.

The V call is TRBV20-1, the J call TRBJ1-5, with D perhaps TRBD1 (6 bases). The sequencing input was peripheral blood. This receptor was obtained from a woman aged 18-29 years with Graves' ophthalmopathy. Written as DNA, the CDR3 is TGCAGTGCTAGAACAGGGAGAGGTCAGCCCCAGCATTTT. This gives the protein CSARTGRGQPQHF.